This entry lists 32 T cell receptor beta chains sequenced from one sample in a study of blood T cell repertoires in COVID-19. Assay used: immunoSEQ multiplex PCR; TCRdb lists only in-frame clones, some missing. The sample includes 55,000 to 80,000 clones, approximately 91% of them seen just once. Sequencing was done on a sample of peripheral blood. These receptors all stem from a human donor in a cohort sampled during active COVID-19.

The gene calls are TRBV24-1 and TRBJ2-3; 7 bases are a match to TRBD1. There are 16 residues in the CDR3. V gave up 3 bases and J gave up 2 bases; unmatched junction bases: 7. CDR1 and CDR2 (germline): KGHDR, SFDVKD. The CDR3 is CATSDPGTATTDTQYF. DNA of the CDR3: TGTGCCACCAGTGATCCCGGGACAGCTACCACAGATACGCAGTATTTT.

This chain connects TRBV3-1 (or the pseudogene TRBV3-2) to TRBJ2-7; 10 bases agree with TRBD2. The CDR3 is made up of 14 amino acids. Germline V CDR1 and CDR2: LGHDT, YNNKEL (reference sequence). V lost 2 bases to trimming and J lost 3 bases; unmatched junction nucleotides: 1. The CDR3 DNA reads TGTGCCAGCAGCCAAACTAGCGGGGTCTACGAGCAGTACTTC. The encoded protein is CASSQTSGVYEQYF.

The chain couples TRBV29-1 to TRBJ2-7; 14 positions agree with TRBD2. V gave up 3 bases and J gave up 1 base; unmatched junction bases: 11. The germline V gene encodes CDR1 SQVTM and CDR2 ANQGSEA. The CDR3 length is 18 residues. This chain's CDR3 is CSVESPGLAGAISYEQYF. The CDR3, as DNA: TGCAGCGTTGAGAGTCCGGGACTAGCGGGAGCAATATCCTACGAGCAGTACTTC.

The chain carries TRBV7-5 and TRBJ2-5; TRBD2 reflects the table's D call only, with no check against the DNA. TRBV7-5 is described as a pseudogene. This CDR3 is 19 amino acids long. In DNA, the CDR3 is TGTGTCAGAAGCTTAGTCGTTCTGTTCGGGCTAGCGGACCAAGAGACCCAGTACTTC. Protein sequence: CVRSLVVLFGLADQETQYF.

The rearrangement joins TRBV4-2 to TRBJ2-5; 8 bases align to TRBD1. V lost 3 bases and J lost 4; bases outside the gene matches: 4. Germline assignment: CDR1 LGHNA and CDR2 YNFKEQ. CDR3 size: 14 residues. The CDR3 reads CASSHRTGTETQYF. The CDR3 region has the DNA TGTGCCAGCAGCCATCGGACAGGGACAGAGACCCAGTACTTC.

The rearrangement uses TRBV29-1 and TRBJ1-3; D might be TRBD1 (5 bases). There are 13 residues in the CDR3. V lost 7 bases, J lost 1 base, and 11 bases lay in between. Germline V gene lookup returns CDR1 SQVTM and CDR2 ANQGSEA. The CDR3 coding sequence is TGCAGCGCACGGGGGGGATCTGGAAACACCATATATTTT. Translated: CSARGGSGNTIYF.

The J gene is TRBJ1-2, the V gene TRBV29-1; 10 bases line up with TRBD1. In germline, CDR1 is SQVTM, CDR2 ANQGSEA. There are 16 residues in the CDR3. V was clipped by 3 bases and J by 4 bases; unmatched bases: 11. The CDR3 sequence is CSVEEPRDRGVYGYTF. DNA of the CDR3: TGCAGCGTTGAGGAACCCCGGGACAGGGGTGTCTATGGCTACACCTTC.

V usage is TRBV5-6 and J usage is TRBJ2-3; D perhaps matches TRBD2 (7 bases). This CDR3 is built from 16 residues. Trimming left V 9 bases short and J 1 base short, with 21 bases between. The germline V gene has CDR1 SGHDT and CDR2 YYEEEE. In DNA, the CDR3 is TGTGCCACTGTACTGGGGGGGCCGGGAGGCACAGATACGCAGTATTTT. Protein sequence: CATVLGGPGGTDTQYF.

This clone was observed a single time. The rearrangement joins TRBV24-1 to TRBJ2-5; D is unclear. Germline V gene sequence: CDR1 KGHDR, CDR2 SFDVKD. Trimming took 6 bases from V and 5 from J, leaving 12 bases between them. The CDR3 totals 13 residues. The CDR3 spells CATSRRLGETQYF. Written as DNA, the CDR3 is TGTGCCACCAGTCGGCGGCTCGGGGAGACCCAGTACTTC.

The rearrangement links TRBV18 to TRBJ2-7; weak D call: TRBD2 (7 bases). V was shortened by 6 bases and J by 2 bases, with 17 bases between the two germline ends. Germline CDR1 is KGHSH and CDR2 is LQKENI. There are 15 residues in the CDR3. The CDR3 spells CASSPGGGSAYEQYF. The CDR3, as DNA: TGTGCCAGCTCTCCCGGGGGCGGGAGTGCCTACGAGCAGTACTTC.

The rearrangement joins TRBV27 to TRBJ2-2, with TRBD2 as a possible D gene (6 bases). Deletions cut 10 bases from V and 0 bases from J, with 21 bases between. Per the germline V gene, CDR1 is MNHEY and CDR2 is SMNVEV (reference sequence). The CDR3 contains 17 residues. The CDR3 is CATATPYTSSNTGELFF. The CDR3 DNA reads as TGTGCCACCGCTACACCTTACACTAGCTCGAACACCGGGGAGCTGTTTTTT.

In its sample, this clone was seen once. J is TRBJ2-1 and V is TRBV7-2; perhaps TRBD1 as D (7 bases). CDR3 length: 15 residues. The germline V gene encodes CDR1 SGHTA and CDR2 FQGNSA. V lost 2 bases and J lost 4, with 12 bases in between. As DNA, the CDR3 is TGTGCCAGCAGCTTACGGGGGACAGCTTACAATGAGCAGTTCTTC. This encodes CASSLRGTAYNEQFF.

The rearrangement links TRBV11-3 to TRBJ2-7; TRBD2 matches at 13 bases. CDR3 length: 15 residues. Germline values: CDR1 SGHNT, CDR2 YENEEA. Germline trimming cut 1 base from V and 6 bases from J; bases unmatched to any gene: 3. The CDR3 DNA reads TGTGCCAGCAGCTTAGCGGGGACTAGCGGGACCGAGCAGTACTTC. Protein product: CASSLAGTSGTEQYF.

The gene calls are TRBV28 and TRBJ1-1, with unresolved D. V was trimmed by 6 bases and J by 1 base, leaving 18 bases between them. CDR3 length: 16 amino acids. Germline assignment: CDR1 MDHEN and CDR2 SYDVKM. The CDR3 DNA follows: TGTGCCAGCAGCCGATATCCCCAGGCGGGGAACACTGAAGCTTTCTTT. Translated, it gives CASSRYPQAGNTEAFF. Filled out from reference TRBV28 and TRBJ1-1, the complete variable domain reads DVKVTQSSRYLVKRTGEKVFLECVQDMDHENMFWYRQDPGLGLRLIYFSYDVKMKEKGDIPEGYSVSREKKERFSLILESASTNQTSMYLCASSRYPQAGNTEAFFGQGTRLTVV.

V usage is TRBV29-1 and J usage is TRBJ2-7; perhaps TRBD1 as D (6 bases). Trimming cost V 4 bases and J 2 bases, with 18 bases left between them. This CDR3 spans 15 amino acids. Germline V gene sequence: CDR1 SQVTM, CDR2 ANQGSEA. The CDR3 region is CSVVGPGELTYEQYF. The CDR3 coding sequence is TGCAGCGTTGTCGGGCCAGGGGAGTTAACCTACGAGCAGTACTTC.

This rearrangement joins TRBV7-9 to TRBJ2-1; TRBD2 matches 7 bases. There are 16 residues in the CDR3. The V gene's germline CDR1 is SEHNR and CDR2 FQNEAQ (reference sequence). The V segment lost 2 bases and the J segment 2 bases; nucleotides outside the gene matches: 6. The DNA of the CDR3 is TGTGCCAGCAGCTTAAACAGACTAGCTACCTACAATGAGCAGTTCTTC. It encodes CASSLNRLATYNEQFF.

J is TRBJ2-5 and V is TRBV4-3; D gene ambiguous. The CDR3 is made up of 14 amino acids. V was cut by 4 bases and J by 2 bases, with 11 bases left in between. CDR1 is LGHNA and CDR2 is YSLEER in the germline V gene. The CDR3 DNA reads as TGCGCCAGCAGCCTCTGGCAGATACAAGAGACCCAGTACTTC. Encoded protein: CASSLWQIQETQYF.

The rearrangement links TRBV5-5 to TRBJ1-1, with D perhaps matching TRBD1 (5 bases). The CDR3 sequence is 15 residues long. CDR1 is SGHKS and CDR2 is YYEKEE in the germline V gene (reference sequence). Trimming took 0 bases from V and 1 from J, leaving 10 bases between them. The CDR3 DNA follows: TGTGCCAGCAGCTTGGTTCTCCAGGGGAACACTGAAGCTTTCTTT. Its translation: CASSLVLQGNTEAFF.

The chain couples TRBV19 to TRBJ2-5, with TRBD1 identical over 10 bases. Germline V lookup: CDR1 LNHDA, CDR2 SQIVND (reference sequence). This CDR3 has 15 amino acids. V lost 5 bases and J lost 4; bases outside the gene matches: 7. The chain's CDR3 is CASSSRQGALETQYF. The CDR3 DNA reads TGTGCCAGTAGTTCTCGACAGGGGGCCCTAGAGACCCAGTACTTC.

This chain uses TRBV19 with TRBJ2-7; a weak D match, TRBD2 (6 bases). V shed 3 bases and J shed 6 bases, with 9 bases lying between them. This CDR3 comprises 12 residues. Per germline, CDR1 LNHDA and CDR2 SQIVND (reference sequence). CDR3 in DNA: TGTGCCAGTAGTATGTTGGGGGGCGAGCAGTACTTC. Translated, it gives CASSMLGGEQYF.

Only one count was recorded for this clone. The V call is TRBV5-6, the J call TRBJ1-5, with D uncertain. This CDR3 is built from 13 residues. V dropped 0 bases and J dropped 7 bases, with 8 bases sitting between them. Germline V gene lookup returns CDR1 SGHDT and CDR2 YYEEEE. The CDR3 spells CASSLVGEQPQHF. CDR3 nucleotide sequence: TGTGCCAGCAGCTTGGTTGGGGAGCAGCCCCAGCATTTT.

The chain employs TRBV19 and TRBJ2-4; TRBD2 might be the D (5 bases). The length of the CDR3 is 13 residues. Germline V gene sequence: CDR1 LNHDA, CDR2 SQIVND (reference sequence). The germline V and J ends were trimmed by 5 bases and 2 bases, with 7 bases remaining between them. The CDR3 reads CASSSGTKNIQYF. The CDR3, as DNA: TGTGCCAGTAGTTCGGGAACCAAAAACATTCAGTACTTC. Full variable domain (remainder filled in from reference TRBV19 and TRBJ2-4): DGGITQSPKYLFRKEGQNVTLSCEQNLNHDAMYWYRQDPGQGLRLIYYSQIVNDFQKGDIAEGYSVSREKKESFPLTVTSAQKNPTAFYLCASSSGTKNIQYFGAGTRLSVL.

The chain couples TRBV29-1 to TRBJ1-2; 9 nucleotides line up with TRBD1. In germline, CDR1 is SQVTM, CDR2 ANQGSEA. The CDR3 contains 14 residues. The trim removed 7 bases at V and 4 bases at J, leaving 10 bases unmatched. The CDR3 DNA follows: TGCAGCGCCTCCACCGGGACAGGGCCCTATGGCTACACCTTC. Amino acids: CSASTGTGPYGYTF.

CDR3 amino acids: CASSQYSGGEAFF. The CDR3 region has the DNA TGCGCCAGCAGCCAATATTCAGGGGGCGAAGCTTTCTTT. V and J are TRBV4-3 and TRBJ1-1; 8 nucleotides line up with TRBD1. Germline V lookup: CDR1 LGHNA, CDR2 YSLEER. The CDR3 is made up of 13 amino acids. V trimming: 2 bases; J trimming: 8 bases; junction bases outside the gene matches: 4.

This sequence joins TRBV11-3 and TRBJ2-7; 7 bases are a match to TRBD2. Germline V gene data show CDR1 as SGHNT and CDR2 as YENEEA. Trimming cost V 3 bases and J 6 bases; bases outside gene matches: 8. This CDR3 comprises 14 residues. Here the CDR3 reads CASSFGGGVAEQYF. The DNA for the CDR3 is TGTGCCAGCAGCTTCGGCGGGGGTGTAGCCGAGCAGTACTTC.

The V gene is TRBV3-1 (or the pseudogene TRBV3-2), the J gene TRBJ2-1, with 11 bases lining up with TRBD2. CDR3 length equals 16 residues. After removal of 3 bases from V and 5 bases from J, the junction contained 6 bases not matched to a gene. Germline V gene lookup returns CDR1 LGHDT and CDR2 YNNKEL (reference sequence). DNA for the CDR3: TGTGCCAGCAGCCAGGCGACTAGCGGGGTAGACAATGAGCAGTTCTTC. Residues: CASSQATSGVDNEQFF.

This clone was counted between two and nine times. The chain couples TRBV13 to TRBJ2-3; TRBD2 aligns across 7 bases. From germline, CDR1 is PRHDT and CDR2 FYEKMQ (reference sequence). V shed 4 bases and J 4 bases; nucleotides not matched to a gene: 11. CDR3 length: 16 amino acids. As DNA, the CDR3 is TGTGCCAGCAGCTCCCGACTAGCAGGAGGCCCAGATACGCAGTATTTT. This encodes CASSSRLAGGPDTQYF. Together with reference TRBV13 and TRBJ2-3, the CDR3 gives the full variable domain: AAGVIQSPRHLIKEKRETATLKCYPIPRHDTVYWYQQGPGQDPQFLISFYEKMQSDKGSIPDRFSAQQFSDYHSELNMSSLELGDSALYFCASSSRLAGGPDTQYFGPGTRLTVL.

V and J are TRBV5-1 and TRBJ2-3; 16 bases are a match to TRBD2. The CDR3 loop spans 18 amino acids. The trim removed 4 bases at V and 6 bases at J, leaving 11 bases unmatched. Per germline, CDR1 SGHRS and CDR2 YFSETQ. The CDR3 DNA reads TGCGCCAGCAGCCTGTCCGGGACTAGCGGGAGGGCCGAGGATACGCAGTATTTT. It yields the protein CASSLSGTSGRAEDTQYF.

CDR3 amino acids: CASSLYSHFLHF. The DNA of the CDR3 is TGTGCCAGCAGCTTGTACAGCCATTTCCTCCACTTT. This chain connects TRBV7-2 to TRBJ1-6; D call uncertain. With 3 bases removed from V and 15 bases from J, the gap between germline ends came to 12 bases. Per the germline V gene, CDR1 is SGHTA and CDR2 is FQGNSA. The CDR3 extends over 12 amino acids. The full variable domain, rest sourced from reference TRBV7-2 and TRBJ1-6, is GAGVSQSPSNKVTEKGKDVELRCDPISGHTALYWYRQSLGQGLEFLIYFQGNSAPDKSGLPSDRFSAERTGGSVSTLTIQRTQQEDSAVYLCASSLYSHFLHFGNGTRLTVT.

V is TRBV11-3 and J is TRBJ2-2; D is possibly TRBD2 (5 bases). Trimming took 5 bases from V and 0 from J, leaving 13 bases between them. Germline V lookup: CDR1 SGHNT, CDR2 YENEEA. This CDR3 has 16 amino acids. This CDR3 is CASSLSGSPNTGELFF. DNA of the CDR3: TGTGCCAGCAGCCTGAGCGGCTCTCCGAACACCGGGGAGCTGTTTTTT.

CDR3 in DNA: TGTGCCAGCAGCTTAGTAGCTAGCGGGAGTACAGATACGCAGTATTTT. Residues: CASSLVASGSTDTQYF. This rearrangement joins TRBV7-9 to TRBJ2-3, with 10 bases that match TRBD2. J gave up 3 bases and V 1 base, and 4 bases lay outside the gene matches. This CDR3 contains 16 residues. CDR1 and CDR2 (germline): SEHNR, FQNEAQ (reference sequence).

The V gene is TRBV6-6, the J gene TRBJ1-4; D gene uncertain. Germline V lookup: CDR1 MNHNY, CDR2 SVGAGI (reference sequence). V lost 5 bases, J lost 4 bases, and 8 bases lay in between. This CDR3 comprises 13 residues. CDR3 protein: CASSRSVNEKLFF. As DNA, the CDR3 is TGTGCCAGCAGTCGGTCAGTTAATGAAAAACTGTTTTTT.